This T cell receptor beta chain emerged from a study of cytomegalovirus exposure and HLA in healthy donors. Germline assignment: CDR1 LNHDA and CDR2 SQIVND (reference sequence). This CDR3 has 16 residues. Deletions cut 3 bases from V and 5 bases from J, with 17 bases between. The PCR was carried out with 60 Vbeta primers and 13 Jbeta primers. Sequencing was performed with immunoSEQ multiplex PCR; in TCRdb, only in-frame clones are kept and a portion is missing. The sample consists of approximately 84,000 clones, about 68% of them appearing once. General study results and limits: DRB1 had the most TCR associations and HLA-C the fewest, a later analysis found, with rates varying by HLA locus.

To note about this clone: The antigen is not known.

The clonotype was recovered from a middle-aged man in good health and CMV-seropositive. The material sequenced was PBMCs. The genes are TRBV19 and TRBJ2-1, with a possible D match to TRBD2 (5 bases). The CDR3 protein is CASSILEGLGNNEQFF. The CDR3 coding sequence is TGTGCCAGTAGTATTCTGGAAGGACTCGGGAACAATGAGCAGTTCTTC.